The T cell receptor beta chain under discussion was sequenced for a study of T cell clusters in autoimmune cytopenias. Broader study findings: TRB repertoire shifts in secondary cytopenia and chronic lymphocytic leukemia mostly reflected lymphoma, not autoimmunity.

TRB rearrangements were amplified by touch-down multiplex PCR with mixed TRB-A/B primers. TCRdb reprocessed the multiplex PCR reads, with one entry per CDR3 protein and no DNA. The clone table shows some 4,000 distinct CDR3 sequences, with the ten largest holding about 19%. About this clonotype: Its antigen is not identified.

Germline CDR1 is GTSNPN and CDR2 is SVGIG (reference sequence). The CDR3 is 13 amino acids. Tens of thousands of genome equivalents of blood DNA were amplified for TRB. This same sample was also part of a study on T cell repertoires in aging, cancer and after chemotherapy. Per that paper: The whole study produced a dataset of roughly 8.6 million TCR reads.

This TCR was recovered from a human donor in good health. The sample consisted of peripheral blood. V usage is TRBV30 and J usage is TRBJ2-2; TCRdb outputs TRBD1, but without DNA this stays unchecked. CDR3 region: CAWRGGNTGELFF. The variable domain in full, with the rest retrieved from reference TRBV30 and TRBJ2-2, is SQTIHQWPATLVQPVGSPLSLECTVEGTSNPNLYWYRQAAGRGLQLLFYSVGIGQISSEVPQNLSASRPQDRQFILSSKKLLLSDSGFYLCAWRGGNTGELFFGEGSRLTVL.